What follows describes a single TCR beta chain. Its antigen target is currently unknown. No much larger clonotype is one base removed from it; base qualities were not supplied. Including cysteine and phenylalanine, the CDR3 has 15 amino acids. Just the 45-base CDR3 DNA is kept, in frame starting at base 1. V gives up 7 bases and J gives up 6 bases, and the segment between their germline ends measures 24 bases. The germline V gene (reference sequence) supplies CDR1 GTSNPN and CDR2 SVGIG. The sample originates from a study of metastatic and nonmetastatic thyroid tumors (TCRdb year 2020). A note on the overall study: Repertoires were compared across peripheral blood and tumor or nodule tissue samples from malignant and benign thyroid patients.

Before undergoing thyroid surgery, none of the patients had been given any kind of treatment. Patient clinical samples collected from about 2012 to 2018 were retrospectively analysed using T-cell receptor beta sequencing. Receptors were amplified or captured by PCR. TCRdb shows the sequencer as Illumina HiSeq 4000. High-throughput sequencing was used to profile the CDR3 region of the TCR beta-chain in every patient. As for the original processing: CDR3 differences across clinicopathological groups were used to build a classifier for discriminating distant-metastatic papillary thyroid cancer patients. The Shannon index was used to measure repertoire diversity, and the Morisita-Horn index was used to measure how similar tumor and blood repertoires were. TCRdb handled the public reads itself, with Q25 trimming in fastp and clone calling in MiXCR, and kept productive beta chains. What appears here as the V and J calls and clone size reflects TCRdb's work, not the paper's. The sample profile shows roughly 40,000 clones; approximately 17% of them were found once. Of the sample, approximately 14% falls within the top ten clones.

Overall study results and their limits: TCR beta diversity was reported as significantly higher in malignant tumors than in benign nodules, in both blood and tumor samples.

The clonotype originates from a female donor with papillary thyroid cancer or a benign thyroid nodule (not recorded which). Some clones in this sample may be carry-over from other donors' samples. Input material: tumor tissue. The V gene is TRBV30 and the J gene is TRBJ1-2; a tentative D match to TRBD1 spans 5 bases. The DNA sequence is as follows: TGTGCCTCGATAAGAGGGGCGCGGGAAACGAATGGCTACACCTTC. Translation gives CASIRGARETNGYTF.